A selection of T cell receptor beta chains follows, all from one sample in a study of OX40 agonist ivuxolimab in advanced cancers. Clones were sequenced by immunoSEQ multiplex PCR, and TCRdb holds only the in-frame ones, with some missing. The table has approximately 80,000 clones, around 86% seen once. The starting material was CD4+ or CD8+ T cells sorted from blood, obtained in a trial of the OX40 agonist ivuxolimab. These receptors were collected from an adult with an advanced solid tumor such as melanoma, head and neck, liver or kidney cancer. Each CDR3 is given with its conserved first and last residue. D genes are given only for firm matches. Clone size, where shown, is once, few, many, or a class for clones that have expanded.

CASSLGTGFVETQYF | TGTGCCAGCAGCTTGGGAACAGGTTTTGTTGAGACCCAGTACTTC | TRBJ2-5 | . | . | TRBV11-3
CASSPGVYGYTF | TGTGCCAGCAGCCCCGGGGTCTATGGCTACACCTTC | TRBJ1-2 | . | . | TRBV7-2
CASSPKPGQDTTNEKLFF | TGTGCCAGCAGCCCAAAACCCGGACAGGATACAACTAATGAAAAACTGTTTTTT | TRBJ1-4 | . | TRBD1 | TRBV7-9
CASREGWADNEQFF | TGTGCCAGCAGGGAGGGTTGGGCTGACAATGAGCAGTTCTTC | TRBJ2-1 | . | . | TRBV2
CASSLSLNLATNEKLFF | TGTGCCAGCAGCTTGTCCCTAAACTTAGCAACTAATGAAAAACTGTTTTTT | TRBJ1-4 | . | . | TRBV5-4
CASSLGDNQPQHF | TGTGCCAGCAGCTTGGGAGACAATCAGCCCCAGCATTTT | TRBJ1-5 | . | . | TRBV5-8
CASRGWLGVVSGANVLTF | TGTGCCAGCAGGGGATGGCTAGGGGTCGTCTCTGGGGCCAACGTCCTGACTTTC | TRBJ2-6 | . | . | TRBV7-9
CASRRLTDTQYF | TGTGCCAGCAGACGGCTTACAGATACGCAGTATTTT | TRBJ2-3 | . | . | TRBV28
CASSSPSVEKLFF | TGTGCCAGCAGTTCCCCCTCTGTGGAAAAACTGTTTTTT | TRBJ1-4 | . | . | TRBV7-9
CASSLSPVNTEAFF | TGCGCCAGCAGCTTGTCTCCGGTGAACACTGAAGCTTTCTTT | TRBJ1-1 | few | . | TRBV5-1
CASSLSGTYEQYF | TGTGCCAGCAGCTTAAGCGGAACCTACGAGCAGTACTTC | TRBJ2-7 | once | . | TRBV13
CASQYGQRFMGPQHF | TGTGCCAGTCAGTATGGACAGAGATTCATGGGGCCCCAGCATTTT | TRBJ1-5 | . | . | TRBV6-5
CASSVSGTAQETQYF | TGTGCCAGCAGCGTCTCGGGGACCGCACAAGAGACCCAGTACTTC | TRBJ2-5 | few | . | TRBV9
CASSLRRTDTQYF | TGTGCCAGCAGCTTAAGAAGAACAGATACGCAGTATTTT | TRBJ2-3 | . | . | TRBV7-9
CASSQPGQWTNEQFF | TGTGCCAGCAGCCAGCCGGGACAGTGGACTAACGAGCAGTTCTTC | TRBJ2-1 | . | . | TRBV7-9
CASSQVSGRTIADTQYF | TGTGCCAGCAGCCAAGTTAGCGGACGGACCATAGCGGATACGCAGTATTTT | TRBJ2-3 | . | . | TRBV4-2
CAISAEGVNGGYTF | TGTGCCATCAGCGCCGAAGGGGTTAATGGTGGCTACACCTTC | TRBJ1-2 | . | . | TRBV10-3
CASSWGRSSGSQETQYF | TGTGCCAGCAGCTGGGGCCGGTCTAGCGGGTCTCAAGAGACCCAGTACTTC | TRBJ2-5 | . | TRBD2 | TRBV7-9
CASSLASIPYEQYF | TGTGCCAGCAGCTTAGCATCGATACCCTACGAGCAGTACTTC | TRBJ2-7 | . | . | TRBV7-9
CASSLAGVRGDGYTF | TGCGCCAGCAGCTTGGCTGGGGTTCGAGGGGATGGCTACACCTTC | TRBJ1-2 | . | . | TRBV5-1
CASSDLLTGGLYEQYF | TGTGCCAGCAGTGATCTCTTGACCGGGGGCCTCTACGAGCAGTACTTC | TRBJ2-7 | . | . | TRBV2
CASSLVAGSYEQYF | TGTGCCAGCAGCCTGGTAGCGGGCTCCTACGAGCAGTACTTC | TRBJ2-7 | . | TRBD2 | TRBV11-1
CASSLNPQGGYGYTF | TGTGCCAGCAGCCTAAACCCCCAGGGCGGCTATGGCTACACCTTC | TRBJ1-2 | . | . | TRBV7-2
CASSLGGSPSLYF | TGTGCCAGCAGCTTAGGTGGGTCCCCAAGTCTGTACTTC | TRBJ2-7 | . | . | TRBV7-9
CASRTGADQETQYF | TGTGCCAGCAGGACGGGCGCGGATCAGGAGACCCAGTACTTC | TRBJ2-5 | few | . | TRBV7-8
CASSQGDRANSPLHF | TGCGCCAGCAGCCAAGGGGACAGGGCGAATTCACCCCTCCACTTT | TRBJ1-6 | . | TRBD1 | TRBV4-1
CASSLLAGAGELFF | TGTGCCAGCAGTTTACTAGCGGGAGCCGGGGAGCTGTTTTTT | TRBJ2-2 | . | TRBD2 | TRBV28
CASSSYRAGELFF | TGTGCCAGCAGCTCATACAGGGCCGGGGAGCTGTTTTTT | TRBJ2-2 | . | . | TRBV7-2
CASSQDLAGTNEKLFF | TGCGCCAGCAGCCAAGATTTGGCAGGGACTAATGAAAAACTGTTTTTT | TRBJ1-4 | . | . | TRBV4-3
CASSLTSGANTGELFF | TGTGCCAGCAGCTTAACGTCGGGGGCGAACACCGGGGAGCTGTTTTTT | TRBJ2-2 | . | . | TRBV7-6
CASSVEGGWYNEQFF | TGTGCCAGCAGCGTAGAGGGCGGGTGGTACAATGAGCAGTTCTTC | TRBJ2-1 | . | . | TRBV9
CASSPRQGRSYEQYF | TGTGCCAGCAGTCCGCGACAGGGGCGCTCCTACGAGCAGTACTTC | TRBJ2-7 | once | TRBD1 | TRBV28
CASSNIWGQPQHF | TGTGCCAGTAGTAACATTTGGGGTCAGCCCCAGCATTTT | TRBJ1-5 | . | . | TRBV19
CASGLGTGGLYEQYF | TGTGCTAGTGGTTTGGGGACAGGGGGCCTCTACGAGCAGTACTTC | TRBJ2-7 | . | TRBD1 | TRBV12-5
CASSFYGTSYNEQFF | TGTGCCAGCAGTTTCTACGGGACTTCCTACAATGAGCAGTTCTTC | TRBJ2-1 | . | . | TRBV27
CASGLASLYNEQFF | TGTGCCAGTGGACTAGCGTCATTATACAATGAGCAGTTCTTC | TRBJ2-1 | few | TRBD2 | TRBV6-1
CASLPGTGGINEQFF | TGTGCCAGCCTTCCCGGGACAGGGGGCATCAATGAGCAGTTCTTC | TRBJ2-1 | . | TRBD1 | TRBV6-1
CASSLDLWGLKNTGELFF | TGTGCCAGCAGCCTGGATCTCTGGGGGCTAAAGAACACCGGGGAGCTGTTTTTT | TRBJ2-2 | . | . | TRBV14